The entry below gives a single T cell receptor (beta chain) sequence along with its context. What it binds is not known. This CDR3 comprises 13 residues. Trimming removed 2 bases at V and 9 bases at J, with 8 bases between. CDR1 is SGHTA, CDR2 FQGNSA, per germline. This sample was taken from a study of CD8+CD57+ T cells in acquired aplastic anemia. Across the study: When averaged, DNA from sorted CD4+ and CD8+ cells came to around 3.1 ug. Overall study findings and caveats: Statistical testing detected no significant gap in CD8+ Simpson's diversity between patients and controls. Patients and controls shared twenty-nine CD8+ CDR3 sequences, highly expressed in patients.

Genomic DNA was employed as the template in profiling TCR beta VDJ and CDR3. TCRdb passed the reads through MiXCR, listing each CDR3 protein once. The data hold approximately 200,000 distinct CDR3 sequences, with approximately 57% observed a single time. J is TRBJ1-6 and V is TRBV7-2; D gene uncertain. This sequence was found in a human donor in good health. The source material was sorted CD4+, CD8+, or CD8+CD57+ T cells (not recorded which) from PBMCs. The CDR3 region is CASSLPIRSPLHF. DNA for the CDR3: TGTGCCAGCAGCTTACCCATCCGTTCACCCCTCCACTTT.